Here is one TCR beta chain with its context. This table comes from immunoSEQ multiplex PCR, and its TCRdb copy is limited to in-frame clones, with some not included. The data contain tens of thousands of clones, more than 75% of them singletons. This record belongs to a study of blood T cell repertoires in COVID-19. Germline values: CDR1 SGHTS, CDR2 YDEGEE. V lost 3 bases to trimming and J lost 2 bases; unmatched junction nucleotides: 4. The CDR3 contains 15 residues. The source is a human donor in a cohort sampled during active COVID-19. Sequences were obtained from peripheral blood. The chain combines TRBV5-8 with TRBJ2-5; 10 bases line up with TRBD1. The CDR3, as DNA: TGTGCCAGCAGCTGGGGGGACAGGGGACAAGAGACCCAGTACTTC. Translating gives CASSWGDRGQETQYF.